The 29 T cell receptor beta chains in this list originate from one sample, sequenced in a study of blood T cell repertoires in COVID-19. The assay was immunoSEQ multiplex PCR, and TCRdb's table has in-frame clones only and misses some. Of 35,000 to 45,000 clones in the sample, 70% to 90% were seen once. Sequenced sample: peripheral blood. The source of these receptors is a man aged 65-85 years with active COVID-19.

V and J are TRBV7-9 and TRBJ2-1; D is unclear. CDR3 length: 17 residues. In germline, CDR1 is SEHNR, CDR2 FQNEAQ (reference sequence). With 0 bases removed from V and 0 bases from J, the gap between germline ends came to 12 bases. The CDR3 DNA reads as TGTGCCAGCAGCTTAGCGAAGTTACAGATCTCCTACAATGAGCAGTTCTTC. Protein product: CASSLAKLQISYNEQFF.

In its sample, this clone was seen a few times. The rearrangement uses TRBV28 and TRBJ1-4; 8 nucleotides agree with TRBD1. The CDR3 spans 15 residues. The germline CDR1 and CDR2 sequences are MDHEN and SYDVKM. V lost 5 bases to trimming and J lost 8 bases; unmatched junction nucleotides: 10. CDR3 DNA: TGTGCCAGCAGTCCTAACGACAGGGGTGGCGAAAAACTGTTTTTT. It codes for CASSPNDRGGEKLFF.

The chain employs TRBV3-1 (or the pseudogene TRBV3-2) and TRBJ2-5, with D perhaps TRBD2 (7 bases). Germline V lookup: CDR1 LGHDT, CDR2 YNNKEL (reference sequence). Trimming took 10 bases from V and 5 from J, leaving 17 bases between them. CDR3 size: 13 residues. The CDR3 is CATMTGGGETQYF. CDR3 nucleotide sequence: TGTGCCACCATGACGGGGGGCGGGGAGACCCAGTACTTC.

V gene TRBV27 combines with J gene TRBJ1-2, with 8 bases that match TRBD1. Losses at the gene ends were 1 base for V and 8 bases for J; bases not matched to a gene: 6. Germline CDR1 reads MNHEY; CDR2 reads SMNVEV (reference sequence). The CDR3 is 14 amino acids. For the CDR3, the DNA is TGTGCCAGCAGTTTATATGGACAGGGTAAAGGCTACACCTTC. Its translation: CASSLYGQGKGYTF.

The chain uses TRBV28 and TRBJ1-5, with TRBD1 matching over 10 bases. Germline lookup yields CDR1 MDHEN and CDR2 SYDVKM. V lost 6 bases and J lost 5; bases outside the gene matches: 7. This CDR3 is 15 amino acids long. CDR3 amino acids: CASSLGGTGDQPQHF. The CDR3 DNA follows: TGTGCCAGCAGCCTAGGCGGGACAGGGGATCAGCCCCAGCATTTT.

V gene TRBV9 combines with J gene TRBJ2-7; TRBD2 matches at 7 bases. The V segment lost 0 bases and the J segment 3 bases; nucleotides outside the gene matches: 9. CDR3 size: 16 residues. Germline V gene data show CDR1 as SGDLS and CDR2 as YYNGEE. The CDR3 sequence: CASSVGALASGYEQYF. The CDR3 DNA follows: TGTGCCAGCAGCGTAGGGGCTCTGGCTAGCGGCTACGAGCAGTACTTC.

The chain links TRBV6-5 to TRBJ1-1; 9 bases line up with TRBD1. V gave up 4 bases and J gave up 1 base; unmatched junction bases: 4. The CDR3 is made up of 15 amino acids. From germline, CDR1 is MNHEY and CDR2 SVGAGI. CDR3 sequence: CASSSTGGRNTEAFF. Here the CDR3 DNA reads TGTGCCAGCAGTTCCACAGGGGGCAGGAACACTGAAGCTTTCTTT.

The genes are TRBV7-9 and TRBJ1-1, with a tentative D call TRBD1 (6 bases). Germline assignment: CDR1 SEHNR and CDR2 FQNEAQ (reference sequence). V was shortened by 2 bases and J by 2 bases, with 9 bases between the two germline ends. The CDR3 length is 14 residues. CDR3 protein: CASSLQGPNTEAFF. The DNA of the CDR3 is TGTGCCAGCAGCTTACAGGGGCCAAACACTGAAGCTTTCTTT. Complete variable domain (other parts from reference TRBV7-9 and TRBJ1-1): DTGVSQNPRHKITKRGQNVTFRCDPISEHNRLYWYRQTLGQGPEFLTYFQNEAQLEKSRLLSDRFSAERPKGSFSTLEIQRTEQGDSAMYLCASSLQGPNTEAFFGQGTRLTVV.

This clone was observed once. The chain couples TRBV12-3 or TRBV12-4 to TRBJ2-2; D unresolved. CDR3 size: 13 residues. The V gene lost 5 bases and the J gene lost 1 base, with 5 bases spanning the gap. CDR3 residues: CASSPRNTGELFF. As DNA, the CDR3 is TGTGCCAGCAGTCCCAGGAACACCGGGGAGCTGTTTTTT.

This chain links TRBV18 with TRBJ1-5, with 8 bases matching TRBD1. The CDR3 has 16 amino acids. V lost 4 bases, J lost 7 bases, and 12 bases stayed unmatched. The germline gives CDR1 KGHSH, CDR2 LQKENI. CDR3 nucleotide sequence: TGTGCCAGCTCACTACTCCCCGACAGGGGTGTGCAGCCCCAGCATTTT. As protein: CASSLLPDRGVQPQHF.

This clone was seen a handful of times. This chain uses TRBV7-8 with TRBJ2-1, with a possible D match to TRBD2 (6 bases). CDR1 SGHVS and CDR2 FQNEAQ come from the germline V gene. V lost 2 bases to trimming and J lost 1 base, with 12 bases between them. The CDR3 sequence is 16 residues long. CDR3 DNA sequence: TGTGCCAGCAGCTTACGAAGGGACTTTTCCTACAATGAGCAGTTCTTC. Its protein product is CASSLRRDFSYNEQFF.

This rearrangement joins TRBV25-1 to TRBJ2-1, with 7 bases aligning to TRBD1. CDR1 is MGHDK, CDR2 SYGVNS, per germline. This CDR3 spans 16 amino acids. J lost 0 bases, V lost 3 bases, and 5 bases had no gene match. This CDR3 is CASSETGTASYNEQFF. DNA of the CDR3: TGTGCCAGCAGTGAGACCGGGACAGCCTCCTACAATGAGCAGTTCTTC.

The chain combines TRBV2 with TRBJ1-1, with D possibly TRBD1 on 5 matching bases. V dropped 4 bases and J dropped 5 bases, with 14 bases sitting between them. CDR3 size: 14 residues. The V gene's germline CDR1 is SNHLY and CDR2 FYNNEI. CDR3 sequence reads: CASSGRGGVTEAFF. The CDR3 DNA reads TGTGCCAGCAGTGGGAGGGGAGGAGTGACTGAAGCTTTCTTT.

This clone came up a few times. V and J are TRBV6-5 and TRBJ1-5; D possibly corresponds to TRBD1 (5 bases). Trimming cost V 0 bases and J 4 bases, with 10 bases left between them. Looked up from germline, CDR1 is MNHEY and CDR2 is SVGAGI. The CDR3 sequence is 15 residues long. The CDR3, as DNA: TGTGCCAGCAGTTACTCGGGACTTACTAATCAGCCCCAGCATTTT. It is translated as CASSYSGLTNQPQHF.

The chain links TRBV4-2 to TRBJ2-7; 8 bases fit TRBD2. The CDR3 runs 19 residues. The J segment lost 3 bases and the V segment lost 0 bases, leaving 16 bases of the junction unmatched. CDR1 LGHNA and CDR2 YNFKEQ come from the germline V gene. Here the CDR3 reads CASSQEEGRVKRGIYEQYF. CDR3 DNA sequence: TGTGCCAGCAGCCAAGAGGAGGGTCGGGTAAAGCGGGGGATCTACGAGCAGTACTTC.

The chain links TRBV3-1 (or the pseudogene TRBV3-2) to TRBJ2-6; D not resolved. CDR1 is LGHDT and CDR2 is YNNKEL in the germline V gene (reference sequence). There are 18 residues in the CDR3. V lost 0 bases and J lost 0, with 12 bases in between. The CDR3 sequence: CASSQDPRLHSGANVLTF. DNA of the CDR3: TGTGCCAGCAGCCAAGATCCTCGACTGCACTCTGGGGCCAACGTCCTGACTTTC.

The chain combines TRBV5-6 with TRBJ2-1, with 9 bases matching TRBD2. This CDR3 has 16 residues. V shed 4 bases and J 4 bases; nucleotides not matched to a gene: 9. The germline V gene has CDR1 SGHDT and CDR2 YYEEEE. The DNA for the CDR3 is TGTGCCAGCAGCGATCCGGGACTAGCAGCGTACAATGAGCAGTTCTTC. It specifies CASSDPGLAAYNEQFF.

The chain recombines TRBV30 with TRBJ2-2, with TRBD2 matching over 9 bases. Germline CDR1 is GTSNPN and CDR2 is SVGIG (reference sequence). V was pared by 6 bases and J by 7 bases, with 15 bases of the junction left unmatched. The CDR3 has 16 amino acids. The CDR3 reads CACPPRREGLGGELFF. As DNA, the CDR3 is TGTGCCTGTCCCCCCAGGCGGGAGGGCCTGGGCGGGGAGCTGTTTTTT.

This chain joins TRBV7-9 and TRBJ2-7; D is possibly TRBD2 (6 bases). V shed 1 base and J shed 6 bases, with 16 bases lying between them. There are 15 residues in the CDR3. Germline V gives CDR1 SEHNR, CDR2 FQNEAQ (reference sequence). DNA for the CDR3: TGTGCCAGCAGCTTAGGCCAGGCTTCGGAGGGCGAGCAGTACTTC. It yields the protein CASSLGQASEGEQYF.

This rearrangement joins TRBV7-2 to TRBJ1-6; 9 bases are shared with TRBD1. V was clipped by 0 bases and J by 6 bases; unmatched bases: 9. The CDR3 length is 18 residues. CDR1 SGHTA and CDR2 FQGNSA come from the germline V gene. The CDR3 sequence is CASSLAGIATGGNSPLHF. CDR3 coding DNA: TGTGCCAGCAGCTTAGCGGGGATTGCGACAGGGGGTAATTCACCCCTCCACTTT.

This clone was picked up a small number of times. This chain links TRBV7-9 with TRBJ2-7; 12 bases map to TRBD2. The V segment lost 2 bases and the J segment 2 bases; nucleotides outside the gene matches: 1. Per germline, CDR1 SEHNR and CDR2 FQNEAQ (reference sequence). The CDR3 spans 15 residues. CDR3 nucleotides: TGTGCCAGCAGCTTATCTAGCGGGGGGGCCTACGAGCAGTACTTC. This sequence encodes CASSLSSGGAYEQYF.

The chain uses TRBV6-1 and TRBJ1-5; a weak D match, TRBD1 (6 bases). V shed 1 base and J shed 6 bases, with 13 bases lying between them. CDR1 is MNHNS, CDR2 SASEGT, per germline. This CDR3 comprises 15 residues. CDR3 in amino acids: CASSEEGRGPQPQHF. In DNA form, the CDR3 reads TGTGCCAGCAGTGAAGAGGGCAGGGGACCTCAGCCCCAGCATTTT.

The chain couples TRBV11-2 to TRBJ2-7, with a tentative D call TRBD1 (6 bases). CDR3 length: 13 amino acids. Trimming took off 2 bases at V and 4 bases at J, with 9 bases between the two ends. CDR1 and CDR2 from the germline V gene are SGHAT and FQNNGV. DNA for the CDR3: TGTGCCAGCAGCTTAACAGGGTTGTACGAGCAGTACTTC. Translation gives CASSLTGLYEQYF.

The V call is TRBV29-1, the J call TRBJ2-3, with 8 bases that match TRBD2. V shed 1 base and J 5 bases; nucleotides not matched to a gene: 11. Germline V gene data show CDR1 as SQVTM and CDR2 as ANQGSEA. This CDR3 is built from 16 residues. The CDR3 reads CSVEGLRGGSEDTQYF. CDR3 bases: TGCAGCGTTGAAGGGCTCCGGGGGGGAAGTGAAGATACGCAGTATTTT.

This sequence joins TRBV5-1 and TRBJ1-1; 8 bases line up with TRBD1. V shed 3 bases and J 1 base; nucleotides not matched to a gene: 5. Germline V lookup: CDR1 SGHRS, CDR2 YFSETQ. The CDR3 is made up of 15 amino acids. The CDR3 is CASSSTGDPNTEAFF. CDR3 coding DNA: TGCGCCAGCAGCTCGACAGGGGACCCGAACACTGAAGCTTTCTTT.

This clone has a handful of counts. CDR3 DNA sequence: TGTGCCAGCAGTTCCGATGTCAGGGGACCTAATGAAAAACTGTTTTTT. Its translation is CASSSDVRGPNEKLFF. The chain links TRBV2 to TRBJ1-4; tentatively, D is TRBD1 (6 bases). CDR1 is SNHLY and CDR2 is FYNNEI in the germline V gene. Trimming left V 5 bases short and J 3 bases short, with 16 bases between. The CDR3 runs 16 residues.

For the CDR3, the DNA is TGTGCCAGCTCGCATAGCGGGAGCTCCTACAATGAGCAGTTCTTC. Amino acid sequence: CASSHSGSSYNEQFF. The rearrangement uses TRBV18 and TRBJ2-1; 9 bases are a match to TRBD2. Unmatched junction bases numbered 3, after V lost 6 bases and J lost 0 bases. Germline V gene sequence: CDR1 KGHSH, CDR2 LQKENI. There are 15 residues in the CDR3.

This chain joins TRBV18 and TRBJ1-5; TRBD1 matches at 8 bases. Germline CDR1 is KGHSH and CDR2 is LQKENI. There are 15 residues in the CDR3. Unmatched junction bases numbered 3, after V lost 0 bases and J lost 5 bases. The CDR3: CASSPPGQAYQPQHF. As DNA, the CDR3 is TGTGCCAGCTCACCACCGGGACAGGCTTATCAGCCCCAGCATTTT.

The chain joins TRBV11-3 to TRBJ2-4; D might be TRBD1 (7 bases). Germline V gene sequence: CDR1 SGHNT, CDR2 YENEEA. The CDR3 length is 13 residues. Trimming left V 5 bases short and J 6 bases short, with 11 bases between. The chain's CDR3 is CASSAGQLNIQYF. CDR3 nucleotides: TGTGCCAGCAGCGCGGGACAGTTAAACATTCAGTACTTC.